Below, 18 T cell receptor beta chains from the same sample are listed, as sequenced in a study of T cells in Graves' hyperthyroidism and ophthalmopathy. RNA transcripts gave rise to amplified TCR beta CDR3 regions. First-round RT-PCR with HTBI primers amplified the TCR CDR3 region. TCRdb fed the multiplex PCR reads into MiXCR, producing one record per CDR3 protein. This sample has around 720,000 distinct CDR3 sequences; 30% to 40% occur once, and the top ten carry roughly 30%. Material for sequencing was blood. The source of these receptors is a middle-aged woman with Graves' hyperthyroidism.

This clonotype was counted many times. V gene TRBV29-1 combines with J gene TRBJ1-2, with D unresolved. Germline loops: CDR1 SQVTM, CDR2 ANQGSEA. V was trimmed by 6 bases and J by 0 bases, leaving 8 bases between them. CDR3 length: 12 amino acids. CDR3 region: CSVRPSNYGYTF. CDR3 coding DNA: TGCAGCGTGCGTCCCTCTAACTATGGCTACACCTTC.

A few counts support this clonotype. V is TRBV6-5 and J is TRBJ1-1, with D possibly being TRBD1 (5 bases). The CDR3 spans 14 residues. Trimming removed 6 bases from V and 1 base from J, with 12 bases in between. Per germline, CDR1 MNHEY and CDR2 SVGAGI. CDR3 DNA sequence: TGTGCCAGCAGACCCTTCCAGGGGAACACTGAAGCTTTCTTT. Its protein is CASRPFQGNTEAFF.

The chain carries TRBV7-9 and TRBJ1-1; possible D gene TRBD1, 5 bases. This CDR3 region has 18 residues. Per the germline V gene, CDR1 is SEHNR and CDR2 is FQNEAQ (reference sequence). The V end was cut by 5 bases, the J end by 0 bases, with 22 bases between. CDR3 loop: CASSGPGLGGFMNTEAFF. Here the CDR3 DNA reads TGTGCCAGCAGCGGGCCAGGGCTGGGAGGCTTTATGAACACTGAAGCTTTCTTT.

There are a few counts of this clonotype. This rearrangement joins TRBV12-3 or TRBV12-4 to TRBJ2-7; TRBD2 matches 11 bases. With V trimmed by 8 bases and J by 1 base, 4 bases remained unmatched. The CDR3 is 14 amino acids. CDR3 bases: TGTGCCAGCGCTCTAGCGGGGGGTTCCTACGAGCAGTACTTC. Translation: CASALAGGSYEQYF.

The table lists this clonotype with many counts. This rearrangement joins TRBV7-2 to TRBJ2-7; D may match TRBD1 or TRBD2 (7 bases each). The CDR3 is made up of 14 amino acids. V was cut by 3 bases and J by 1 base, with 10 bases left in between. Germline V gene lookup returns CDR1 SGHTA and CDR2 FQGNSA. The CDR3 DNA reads TGTGCCAGCAGCTTTCAGGGGGGGTCCTACGAGCAGTACTTC. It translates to CASSFQGGSYEQYF. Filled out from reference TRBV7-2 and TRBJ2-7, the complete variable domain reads GAGVSQSPSNKVTEKGKDVELRCDPISGHTALYWYRQSLGQGLEFLIYFQGNSAPDKSGLPSDRFSAERTGGSVSTLTIQRTQQEDSAVYLCASSFQGGSYEQYFGPGTRLTVT.

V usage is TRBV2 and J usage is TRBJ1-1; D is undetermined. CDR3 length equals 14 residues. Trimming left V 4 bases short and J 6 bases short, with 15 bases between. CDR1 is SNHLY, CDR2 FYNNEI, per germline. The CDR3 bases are TGTGCCAGCAGTGTAACTCTCGGCGCGGCTGAAGCTTTCTTT. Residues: CASSVTLGAAEAFF.

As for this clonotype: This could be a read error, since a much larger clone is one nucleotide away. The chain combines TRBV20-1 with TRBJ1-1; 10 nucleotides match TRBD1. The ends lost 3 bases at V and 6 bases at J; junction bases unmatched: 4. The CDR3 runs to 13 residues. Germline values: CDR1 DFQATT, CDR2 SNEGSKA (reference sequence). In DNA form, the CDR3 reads TGCAGTGCTAGGGGACAGGGGTTCTCTGAAGCTTTCTTT. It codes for CSARGQGFSEAFF.

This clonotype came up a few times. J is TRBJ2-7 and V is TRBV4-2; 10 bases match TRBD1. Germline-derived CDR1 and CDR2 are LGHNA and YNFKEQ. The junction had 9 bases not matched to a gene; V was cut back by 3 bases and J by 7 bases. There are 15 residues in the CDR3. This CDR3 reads CASSQAGTGAGEQYF. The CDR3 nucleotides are TGTGCCAGCAGCCAGGCTGGGACAGGGGCAGGGGAGCAGTACTTC.

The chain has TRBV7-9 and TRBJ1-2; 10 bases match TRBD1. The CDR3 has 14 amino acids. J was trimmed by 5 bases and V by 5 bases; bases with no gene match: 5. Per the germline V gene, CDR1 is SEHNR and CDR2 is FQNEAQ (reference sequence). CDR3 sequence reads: CASSKGTGEYGYTF. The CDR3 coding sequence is TGTGCCAGCAGCAAAGGGACAGGGGAGTATGGCTACACCTTC.

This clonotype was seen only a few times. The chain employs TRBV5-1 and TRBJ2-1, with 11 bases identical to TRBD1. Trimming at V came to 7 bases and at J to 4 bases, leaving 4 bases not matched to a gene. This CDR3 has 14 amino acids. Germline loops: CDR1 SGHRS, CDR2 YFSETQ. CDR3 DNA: TGCGCCAGCTCCGGGACAGGGGGATACAATGAGCAGTTCTTC. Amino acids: CASSGTGGYNEQFF.

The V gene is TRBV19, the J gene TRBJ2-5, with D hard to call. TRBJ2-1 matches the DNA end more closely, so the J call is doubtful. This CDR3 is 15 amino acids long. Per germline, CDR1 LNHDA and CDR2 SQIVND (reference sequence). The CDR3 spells CASSTWASGRNEQFF. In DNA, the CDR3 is TGTGCCAGTAGTACTTGGGCCTCAGGCCGGAATGAGCAGTTCTTC.

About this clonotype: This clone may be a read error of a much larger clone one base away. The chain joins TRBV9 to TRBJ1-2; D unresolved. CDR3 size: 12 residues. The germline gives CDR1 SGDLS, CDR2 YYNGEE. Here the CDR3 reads CASGSVRYRYTF. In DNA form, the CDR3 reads TGTGCCAGCGGCTCAGTCCGCTATCGCTACACCTTC.

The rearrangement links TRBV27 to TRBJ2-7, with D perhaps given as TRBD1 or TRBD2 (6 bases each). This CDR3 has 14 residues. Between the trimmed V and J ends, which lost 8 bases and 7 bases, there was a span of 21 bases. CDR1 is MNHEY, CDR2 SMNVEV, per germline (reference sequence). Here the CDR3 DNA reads TGTGCCAGCGGACAGCCGGGACTTACTCCGGAGCAGTACTTC. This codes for CASGQPGLTPEQYF.

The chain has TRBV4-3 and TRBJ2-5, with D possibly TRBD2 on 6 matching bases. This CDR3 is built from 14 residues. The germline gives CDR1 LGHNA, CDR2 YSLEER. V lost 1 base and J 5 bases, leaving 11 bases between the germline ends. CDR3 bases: TGCGCCAGCAGCCAAGTTGCGGGATCCGAGACCCAGTACTTC. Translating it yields CASSQVAGSETQYF.

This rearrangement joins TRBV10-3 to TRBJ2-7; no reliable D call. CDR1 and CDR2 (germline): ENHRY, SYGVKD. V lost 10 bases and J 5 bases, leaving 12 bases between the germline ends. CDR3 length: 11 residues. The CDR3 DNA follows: TGTGCCAGCGAGAGTTTCCACGAGCAGTACTTC. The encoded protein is CASESFHEQYF.

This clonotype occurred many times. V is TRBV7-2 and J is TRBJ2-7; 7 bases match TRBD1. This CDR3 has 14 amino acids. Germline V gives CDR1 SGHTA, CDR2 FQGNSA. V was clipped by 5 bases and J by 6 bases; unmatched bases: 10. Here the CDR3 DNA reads TGTGCCAGCAGCCGGAACAGGGGTGAAGGCGAGCAGTACTTC. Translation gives CASSRNRGEGEQYF.

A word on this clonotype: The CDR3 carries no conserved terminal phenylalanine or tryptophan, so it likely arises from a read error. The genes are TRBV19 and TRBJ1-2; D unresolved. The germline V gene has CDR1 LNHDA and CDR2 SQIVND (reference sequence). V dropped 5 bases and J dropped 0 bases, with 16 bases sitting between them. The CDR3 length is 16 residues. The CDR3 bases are TGTGCCAGTAGTTTAGCGACCGGCCTAGCTAACTATGGCTACACCCTC. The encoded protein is CASSLATGLANYGYTL.

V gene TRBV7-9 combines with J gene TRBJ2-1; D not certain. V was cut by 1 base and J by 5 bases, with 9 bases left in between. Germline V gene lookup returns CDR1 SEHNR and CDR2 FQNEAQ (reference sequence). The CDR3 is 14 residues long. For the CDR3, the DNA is TGTGCCAGCAGCTTAGGCAGTCAGGACAATGAGCAGTTCTTC. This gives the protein CASSLGSQDNEQFF.